The 20 T cell receptor beta chains presented below share a single source sample, sequenced in a study of T cell responses to AZD1222 COVID-19 vaccine. Assay used: immunoSEQ multiplex PCR; TCRdb lists only in-frame clones, some missing. The sample lists fewer than 130,000 clones, 92% occurring once. Sequencing was performed on peripheral blood, taken on day 0 of AZD1222 vaccination. Every receptor here comes from an adult in good health.

The chain couples TRBV28 to TRBJ1-3; the match to TRBD1 covers 8 bases. The CDR3 has 15 residues. The germline V gene encodes CDR1 MDHEN and CDR2 SYDVKM. The CDR3 nucleotides are TGTGCGACGGGGGGGCCAGGGGGCGATGGAAACACCATATATTTT. This encodes CATGGPGGDGNTIYF.

The rearrangement links TRBV3-1 (or the pseudogene TRBV3-2) to TRBJ2-1; TRBD2 aligns across 10 bases. The trim removed 5 bases at V and 10 bases at J, leaving 11 bases unmatched. The CDR3 length is 15 residues. Looked up from germline, CDR1 is LGHDT and CDR2 is YNNKEL (reference sequence). DNA for the CDR3: TGTGCCAGCAGCACCCAAGCGGGGGGGCCGCGGGAGCAGTTCTTC. Translating gives CASSTQAGGPREQFF.

The chain uses TRBV6-5 and TRBJ1-1; D unresolved. Germline V gene lookup returns CDR1 MNHEY and CDR2 SVGAGI. The V end was cut by 6 bases, the J end by 3 bases, with 11 bases between. The CDR3 totals 13 residues. The CDR3 reads CASSMGYYTEAFF. CDR3 in DNA: TGTGCCAGCAGCATGGGCTACTACACTGAAGCTTTCTTT.

The rearrangement links TRBV6-5 to TRBJ2-7, with D unclear. Trimming stripped 7 bases from V and 1 base from J, with 11 bases between. The V gene's germline CDR1 is MNHEY and CDR2 SVGAGI. This CDR3 is 13 amino acids long. CDR3 DNA: TGTGCCAGCACCTCGAGGCAGTCCTACGAGCAGTACTTC. Amino acid sequence: CASTSRQSYEQYF.

The chain links TRBV28 to TRBJ1-5; 8 bases fit TRBD1. The CDR3 sequence is 14 residues long. Germline-derived CDR1 and CDR2 are MDHEN and SYDVKM. With 7 bases clipped from V and 7 bases from J, the junction kept 9 bases outside the gene matches. This CDR3 reads CASTRQGRGQPQHF. The CDR3 DNA follows: TGTGCCAGCACTCGACAGGGGCGGGGGCAGCCCCAGCATTTT.

The chain uses TRBV19 and TRBJ1-1; 10 nucleotides match TRBD1. Germline V gene lookup returns CDR1 LNHDA and CDR2 SQIVND (reference sequence). This CDR3 is built from 14 residues. V lost 6 bases, J lost 2 bases, and 3 bases stayed unmatched. CDR3 sequence: CASRRQGANTEAFF. DNA for the CDR3: TGTGCCAGTAGGCGACAGGGGGCTAACACTGAAGCTTTCTTT.

This CDR3 is CTPPGTTSNQPQHF. CDR3 in DNA: TGCACCCCTCCGGGGACCACGAGCAATCAGCCCCAGCATTTT. This chain links TRBV29-1 with TRBJ1-5; the D gene is possibly TRBD1 (5 bases). Germline CDR1 and CDR2: SQVTM and ANQGSEA. The CDR3 has 14 amino acids.

This rearrangement joins TRBV7-9 to TRBJ2-7; no reliable D call. The V gene's germline CDR1 is SEHNR and CDR2 FQNEAQ (reference sequence). Trimming cost V 0 bases and J 0 bases, with 9 bases left between them. The CDR3 has 15 amino acids. The CDR3 DNA reads as TGTGCCAGCAGCTTAGCAGCGATTACCTCCTACGAGCAGTACTTC. It yields the protein CASSLAAITSYEQYF.

The V gene is TRBV12-3 or TRBV12-4, the J gene TRBJ2-7, with D perhaps matching TRBD1 (6 bases). The CDR3 runs 12 residues. Between the trimmed V and J ends, which lost 6 bases and 5 bases, there was a span of 11 bases. CDR3 in amino acids: CASRGAADEQYF. In DNA form, the CDR3 reads TGTGCCAGCAGGGGGGCGGCAGACGAGCAGTACTTC.

This clone has more than one count but fewer than ten. V usage is TRBV4-1 and J usage is TRBJ1-3; D is ambiguous. This CDR3 region has 15 residues. Germline assignment: CDR1 MGHRA and CDR2 YSYEKL. V was shortened by 5 bases and J by 8 bases, with 19 bases between the two germline ends. The CDR3 DNA follows: TGCGCCAGCAGCTCAACAAGGACCTCGGGTCACACCATATATTTT. Its translation is CASSSTRTSGHTIYF.

The V and J genes are TRBV19 and TRBJ1-6, with a possible D match to TRBD1 (5 bases). The CDR3 runs to 15 residues. Germline assignment: CDR1 LNHDA and CDR2 SQIVND (reference sequence). V was pared by 7 bases and J by 0 bases, with 10 bases between. In DNA, the CDR3 is TGTGCCAGTAAGGAGGGGAGCTCCTATAATTCACCCCTCCACTTT. This encodes CASKEGSSYNSPLHF. The full variable domain, rest sourced from reference TRBV19 and TRBJ1-6, is DGGITQSPKYLFRKEGQNVTLSCEQNLNHDAMYWYRQDPGQGLRLIYYSQIVNDFQKGDIAEGYSVSREKKESFPLTVTSAQKNPTAFYLCASKEGSSYNSPLHFGNGTRLTVT.

The chain joins TRBV3-1 (or the pseudogene TRBV3-2) to TRBJ1-1; no clear D. With 0 bases removed from V and 11 bases from J, the gap between germline ends came to 16 bases. The CDR3 length is 14 residues. CDR1 is LGHDT, CDR2 YNNKEL, per germline (reference sequence). The CDR3 nucleotides are TGTGCCAGCAGCCAAGATCAAGGTGTCGGGGAGGCTTTCTTT. This codes for CASSQDQGVGEAFF.

This clone has only one observation. This sequence joins TRBV19 and TRBJ2-7; D remains ambiguous. Trimming pared 6 bases from V and 4 bases from J, leaving 13 bases between. The CDR3 runs to 13 residues. CDR1 LNHDA and CDR2 SQIVND come from the germline V gene (reference sequence). The CDR3 loop reads CASRASPYYEQYF. CDR3 in DNA: TGTGCCAGTAGAGCGAGCCCCTATTACGAGCAGTACTTC.

The rearrangement links TRBV5-6 to TRBJ1-2; D is unresolved. The length of the CDR3 is 15 residues. V gave up 1 base and J gave up 3 bases, with 13 bases separating them. Germline V CDR1 and CDR2: SGHDT, YYEEEE. This CDR3 reads CASSLLYREDYGYTF. The CDR3 bases are TGTGCCAGCAGCTTGCTTTACCGGGAAGACTATGGCTACACCTTC.

The rearrangement links TRBV12-3 or TRBV12-4 to TRBJ1-1, with D possibly matching TRBD1 (5 bases). The CDR3 contains 13 residues. Between the trimmed V and J ends, which lost 6 bases and 4 bases, there was a span of 12 bases. In nucleotides, the CDR3 is TGTGCCAGCAGGGGGCGCGGGGTCACTGAAGCTTTCTTT. It yields the protein CASRGRGVTEAFF.

This clone was observed once. This chain connects TRBV7-9 to TRBJ1-3; 7 bases agree with TRBD1. CDR1 and CDR2 (germline): SEHNR, FQNEAQ (reference sequence). The CDR3 is 16 residues long. The ends lost 2 bases at V and 4 bases at J; junction bases unmatched: 8. The CDR3 sequence is CASSLKEDRRGNTIYF. The CDR3 DNA follows: TGTGCCAGCAGCTTAAAAGAGGACAGGCGGGGAAACACCATATATTTT.

This chain uses TRBV19 with TRBJ2-7, with D unclear. Germline CDR1 is LNHDA and CDR2 is SQIVND (reference sequence). Trimming pared 5 bases from V and 3 bases from J, leaving 8 bases between. The CDR3 runs 12 residues. The CDR3 nucleotides read TGTGCCAGTAGTTCGGGCCGCTACGAGCAGTACTTC. It encodes CASSSGRYEQYF.

The chain links TRBV6-5 to TRBJ2-7; 9 bases map to TRBD2. The V gene's germline CDR1 is MNHEY and CDR2 SVGAGI. The CDR3 has 15 amino acids. Trimming cost V 7 bases and J 5 bases; bases outside gene matches: 12. The CDR3 spells CASKDTGLAIHEQYF. The CDR3 DNA follows: TGTGCCAGCAAAGACACGGGACTAGCAATCCACGAGCAGTACTTC.

The genes are TRBV3-1 (or the pseudogene TRBV3-2) and TRBJ1-1; 9 bases match TRBD1. The germline CDR1 and CDR2 sequences are LGHDT and YNNKEL (reference sequence). The CDR3 loop spans 14 amino acids. V shed 4 bases, J shed 5 bases, and the junction held 5 bases outside the gene matches. In nucleotides, the CDR3 is TGTGCCAGCAGCCGAACAGGGGGCCGTACTGAAGCTTTCTTT. Translating it yields CASSRTGGRTEAFF.

V usage is TRBV28 and J usage is TRBJ1-5; D not certain. With 7 bases removed from V and 4 bases from J, the gap between germline ends came to 17 bases. The CDR3 sequence is 15 residues long. Germline V gene data show CDR1 as MDHEN and CDR2 as SYDVKM. The CDR3 region has the DNA TGTGCCAGCATCCCCAACGGGCCGCTTAATCAGCCCCAGCATTTT. It yields the protein CASIPNGPLNQPQHF. The entire variable domain, with the rest obtained from reference TRBV28 and TRBJ1-5, is as follows: DVKVTQSSRYLVKRTGEKVFLECVQDMDHENMFWYRQDPGLGLRLIYFSYDVKMKEKGDIPEGYSVSREKKERFSLILESASTNQTSMYLCASIPNGPLNQPQHFGDGTRLSIL.